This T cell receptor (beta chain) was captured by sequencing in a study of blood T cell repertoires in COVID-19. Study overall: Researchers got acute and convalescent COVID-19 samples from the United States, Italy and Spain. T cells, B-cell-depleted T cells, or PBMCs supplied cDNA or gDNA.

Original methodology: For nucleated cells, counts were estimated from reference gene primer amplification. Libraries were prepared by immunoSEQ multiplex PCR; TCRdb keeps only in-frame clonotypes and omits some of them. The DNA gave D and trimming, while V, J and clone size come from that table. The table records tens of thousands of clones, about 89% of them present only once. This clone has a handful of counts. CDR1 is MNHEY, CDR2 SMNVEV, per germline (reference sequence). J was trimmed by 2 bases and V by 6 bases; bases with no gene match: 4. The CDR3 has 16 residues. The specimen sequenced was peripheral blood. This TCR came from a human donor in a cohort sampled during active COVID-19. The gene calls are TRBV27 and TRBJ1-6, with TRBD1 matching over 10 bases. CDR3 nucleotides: TGTGCCAGCAGAATGACAGGGGGCACCTATAATTCACCCCTCCACTTT. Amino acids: CASRMTGGTYNSPLHF.